This is a list of T cell receptor beta chains from one sample in a study of blood T cell repertoires in COVID-19. The table came from immunoSEQ multiplex PCR; TCRdb's copy has only in-frame clones and leaves some out. The data show 55,000 to 65,000 clones, more than 80% seen once. Sequencing was carried out using peripheral blood. These receptors all come from a man in his 60s with COVID-19, enrolled during active disease. Both conserved end residues are part of each CDR3. The order of the fields is CDR3 DNA, CDR3 protein, D gene, J gene, V gene, clone size. A D gene is named only where the DNA matches it firmly. Only part of the rows carry a size: once, few, many, or a class if the clone is expanded.

TGTGCCAGCAGTTACGGGGGGGCTCAGAGCAATCAGCCCCAGCATTTT | CASSYGGAQSNQPQHF | . | TRBJ1-5 | TRBV6-5 | .
TGTGCCAGCAGCGCACAGGGCTCCTATAATTCACCCCTCCACTTT | CASSAQGSYNSPLHF | . | TRBJ1-6 | TRBV3-1/TRBV3-2 | .
TGCGCCAGCAGCTTGGAGGGGATCGACGACGAGCAGTACTTC | CASSLEGIDDEQYF | . | TRBJ2-7 | TRBV5-1 | few
TGTGCCAGCAGCATCAGGGGGCCTGGGGCCAACGTCCTGACTTTC | CASSIRGPGANVLTF | TRBD1 | TRBJ2-6 | TRBV3-1/TRBV3-2 | .
TGTGCCAGCAGCTTAACGACTAGCGGAAAAGAGACCCAGTACTTC | CASSLTTSGKETQYF | TRBD2 | TRBJ2-5 | TRBV13 | few
TGTGCCAGCAGCTTGGGTGGCGACAGCCTACAGTTCTTC | CASSLGGDSLQFF | . | TRBJ2-1 | TRBV7-3 | .
TGTGCCAGCACGAGGATCGGCAGCCTGAACACTGAAGCTTTCTTT | CASTRIGSLNTEAFF | . | TRBJ1-1 | TRBV6-6 | .
TGTGCCAGCAGTGACGAAGGAACAGGGATATACTATGGCTACACCTTC | CASSDEGTGIYYGYTF | . | TRBJ1-2 | TRBV2 | .
TGTGCCAGCAGTGATACCTACGAGCAGTACTTC | CASSDTYEQYF | . | TRBJ2-7 | TRBV25-1 | few
TGTGCCAGTAGTAGATCTCAGGGTGTTGGAAACACCATATATTTT | CASSRSQGVGNTIYF | . | TRBJ1-3 | TRBV19 | .
TGTGCCAGCAGTCCCCGGACTAGCGGGGGGAAGGGGGAGACCCAGTACTTC | CASSPRTSGGKGETQYF | TRBD2 | TRBJ2-5 | TRBV27 | .
TGTGCCAGCAGAGATAGTTTCTCTGGAAACACCATATATTTT | CASRDSFSGNTIYF | . | TRBJ1-3 | TRBV6-1 | .
TGTGCCAGCAGCTCTAGCGGAGGGGGGAATGAGCAGTTCTTC | CASSSSGGGNEQFF | . | TRBJ2-1 | TRBV7-3 | .
TGTGCCAGCAGCTTAACGGGAGGATTCACAGATACGCAGTATTTT | CASSLTGGFTDTQYF | TRBD2 | TRBJ2-3 | TRBV11-2 | .
TGTGCCAGCAGCCCTAGTTTGGGACAGGGCGTTTACGAGCAGTACTTC | CASSPSLGQGVYEQYF | TRBD1 | TRBJ2-7 | TRBV5-4 | few
TGTGCCACGAGGAGGGACTCGAGCTCTGGAAACACCATATATTTT | CATRRDSSSGNTIYF | . | TRBJ1-3 | TRBV6-6 | once
TGTGCCAGTAGTATAGGAGTAAGGAGCGGGGATCAGCCCCAGCATTTT | CASSIGVRSGDQPQHF | . | TRBJ1-5 | TRBV19 | .